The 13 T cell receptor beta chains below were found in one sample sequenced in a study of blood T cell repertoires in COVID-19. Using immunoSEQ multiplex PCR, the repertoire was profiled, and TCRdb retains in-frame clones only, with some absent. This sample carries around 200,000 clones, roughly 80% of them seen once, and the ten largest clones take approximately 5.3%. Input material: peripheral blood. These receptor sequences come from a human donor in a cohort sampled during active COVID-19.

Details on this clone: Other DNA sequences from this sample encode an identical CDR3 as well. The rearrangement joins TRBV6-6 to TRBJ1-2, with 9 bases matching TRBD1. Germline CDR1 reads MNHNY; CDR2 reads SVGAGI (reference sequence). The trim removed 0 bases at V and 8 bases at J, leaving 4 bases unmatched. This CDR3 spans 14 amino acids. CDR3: CASSYSGQGGGYTF. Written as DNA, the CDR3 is TGTGCCAGCAGTTACTCGGGACAGGGCGGCGGCTACACCTTC.

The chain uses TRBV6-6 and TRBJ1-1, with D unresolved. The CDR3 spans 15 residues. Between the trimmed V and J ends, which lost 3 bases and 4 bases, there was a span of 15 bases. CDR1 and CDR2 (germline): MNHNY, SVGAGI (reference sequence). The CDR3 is CASSYGDRGSTEAFF. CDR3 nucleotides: TGTGCCAGCAGTTATGGAGACCGAGGGTCCACTGAAGCTTTCTTT.

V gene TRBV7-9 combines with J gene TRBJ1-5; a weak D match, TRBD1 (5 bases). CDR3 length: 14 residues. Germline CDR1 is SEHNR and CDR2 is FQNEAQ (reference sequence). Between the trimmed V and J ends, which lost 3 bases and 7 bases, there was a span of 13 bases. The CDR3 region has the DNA TGTGCCAGCAGCTTCGGGCAGGGTGGGCAGCCCCAGCATTTT. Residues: CASSFGQGGQPQHF.

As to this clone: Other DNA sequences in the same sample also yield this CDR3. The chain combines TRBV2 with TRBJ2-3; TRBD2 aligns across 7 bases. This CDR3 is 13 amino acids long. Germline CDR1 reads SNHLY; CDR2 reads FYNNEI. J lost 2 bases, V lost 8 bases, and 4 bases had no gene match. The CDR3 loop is CASGRDYTDTQYF. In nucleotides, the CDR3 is TGTGCCAGCGGGCGGGACTACACAGATACGCAGTATTTT.

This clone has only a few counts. CDR3 residues: CASSLHRGLGTEAFF. CDR3 in DNA: TGTGCCAGCAGCTTACACAGGGGACTTGGCACTGAAGCTTTCTTT. This chain connects TRBV7-2 to TRBJ1-1; 7 bases agree with TRBD1. V lost 2 bases, J lost 4 bases, and 7 bases stayed unmatched. The germline gives CDR1 SGHTA, CDR2 FQGNSA. This CDR3 is built from 15 residues.

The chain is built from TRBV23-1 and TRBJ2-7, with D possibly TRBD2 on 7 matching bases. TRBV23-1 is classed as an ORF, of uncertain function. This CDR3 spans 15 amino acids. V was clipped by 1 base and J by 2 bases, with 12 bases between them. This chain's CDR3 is CASSQWGLAAYEQYF. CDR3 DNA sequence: TGCGCCAGCAGTCAATGGGGGCTAGCGGCCTACGAGCAGTACTTC.

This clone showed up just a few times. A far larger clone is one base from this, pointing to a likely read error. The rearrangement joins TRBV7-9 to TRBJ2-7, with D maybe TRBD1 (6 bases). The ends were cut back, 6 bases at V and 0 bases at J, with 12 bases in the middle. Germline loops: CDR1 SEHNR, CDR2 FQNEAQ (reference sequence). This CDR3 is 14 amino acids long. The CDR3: CASSFQGNSYEQYF. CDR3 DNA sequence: TGTGCCAGCAGTTTCCAGGGGAACTCCTACGAGCAGTACTTC.

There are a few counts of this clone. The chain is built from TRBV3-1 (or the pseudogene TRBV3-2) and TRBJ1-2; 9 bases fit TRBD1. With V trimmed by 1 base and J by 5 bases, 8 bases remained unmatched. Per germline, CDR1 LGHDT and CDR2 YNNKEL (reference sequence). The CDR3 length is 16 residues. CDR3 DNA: TGTGCCAGCAGCCAAGTCTGGACAGGGGCCATGTATGGCTACACCTTC. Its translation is CASSQVWTGAMYGYTF.

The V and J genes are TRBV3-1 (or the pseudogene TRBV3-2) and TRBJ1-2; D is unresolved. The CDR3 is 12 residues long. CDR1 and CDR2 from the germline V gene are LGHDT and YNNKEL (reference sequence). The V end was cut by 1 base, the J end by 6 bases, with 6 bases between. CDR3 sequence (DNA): TGTGCCAGCAGCCAAGGTCCAGATGGCTACACCTTC. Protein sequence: CASSQGPDGYTF.

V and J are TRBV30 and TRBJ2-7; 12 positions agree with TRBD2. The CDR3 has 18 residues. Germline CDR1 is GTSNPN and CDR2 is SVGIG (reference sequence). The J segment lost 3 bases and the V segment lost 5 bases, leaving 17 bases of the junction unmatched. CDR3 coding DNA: TGTGCCTGGGGTTCTGGACTAGCGGGAAGGGGGTTCGGCTACGAGCAGTACTTC. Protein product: CAWGSGLAGRGFGYEQYF.

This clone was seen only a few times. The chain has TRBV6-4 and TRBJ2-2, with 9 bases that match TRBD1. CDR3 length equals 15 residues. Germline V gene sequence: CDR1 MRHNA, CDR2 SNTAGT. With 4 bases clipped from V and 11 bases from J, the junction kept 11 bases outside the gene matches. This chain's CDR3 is CASSGTGAVFGELFF. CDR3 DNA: TGTGCCAGCAGTGGGACAGGGGCGGTATTCGGAGAGCTGTTTTTT.

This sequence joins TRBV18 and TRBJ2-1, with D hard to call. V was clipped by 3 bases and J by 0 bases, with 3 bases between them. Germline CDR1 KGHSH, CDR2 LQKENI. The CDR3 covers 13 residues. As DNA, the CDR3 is TGTGCCAGCTCACCCAGCTCCTACAATGAGCAGTTCTTC. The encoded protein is CASSPSSYNEQFF.

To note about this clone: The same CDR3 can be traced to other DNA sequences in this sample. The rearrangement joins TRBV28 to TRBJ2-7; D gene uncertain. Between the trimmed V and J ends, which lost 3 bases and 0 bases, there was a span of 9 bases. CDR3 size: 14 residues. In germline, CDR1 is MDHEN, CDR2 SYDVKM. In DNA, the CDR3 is TGTGCCAGCAGTTTTGGCGGCTCCTCCTACGAGCAGTACTTC. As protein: CASSFGGSSYEQYF.